The sample holds a few counts of the clone carrying this T cell receptor (beta chain). As yet, its antigen is unknown. This entry comes from a study of T cell repertoires in cytomegalovirus infection. Overall study: Public TCR beta signature analysis indicated the presence of both CMV infection and matching HLA type. Study results and caveats: The study identified carriers of CMV plus the relevant HLA from cumulative public TCR beta family frequency. Dominating the ex vivo response were TCR beta clonotypes that were CMV-specific and HLA-C-restricted.

MiXCR, run by TCRdb on the reads, gives a single entry per CDR3 protein. The sample contains under 350,000 distinct CDR3 sequences, around 9.5% of which appear only once. Germline-derived CDR1 and CDR2 are MGHRA and YSYEKL. V gave up 3 bases and J gave up 2 bases, with 10 bases separating them. The CDR3 has 14 residues. The sequence was obtained from a human donor in good health (CMV status not recorded). Some clones in this sample may be carry-over from other donors' samples. V gene TRBV4-1 combines with J gene TRBJ1-2; D is unclear. Sequenced: PBMCs. In DNA, the CDR3 is TGCGCCAGCAGCCATCCGACACGGAACTATGGCTACACCTTC. Its translation is CASSHPTRNYGYTF.